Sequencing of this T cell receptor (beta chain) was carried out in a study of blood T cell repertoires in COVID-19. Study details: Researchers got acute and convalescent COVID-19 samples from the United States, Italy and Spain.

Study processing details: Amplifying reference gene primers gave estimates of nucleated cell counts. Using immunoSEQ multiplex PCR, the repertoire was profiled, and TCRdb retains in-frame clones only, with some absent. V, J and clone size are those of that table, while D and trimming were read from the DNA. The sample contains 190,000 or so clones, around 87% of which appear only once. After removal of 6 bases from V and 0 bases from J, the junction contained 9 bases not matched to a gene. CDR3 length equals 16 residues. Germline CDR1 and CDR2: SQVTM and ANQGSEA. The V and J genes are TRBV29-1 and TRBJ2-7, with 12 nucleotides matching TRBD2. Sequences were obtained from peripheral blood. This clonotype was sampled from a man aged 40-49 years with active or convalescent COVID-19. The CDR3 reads CSVEPGLAGPSYEQYF. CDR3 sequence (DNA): TGCAGCGTCGAGCCCGGACTAGCGGGGCCCTCCTACGAGCAGTACTTC.